This T cell receptor (beta chain) was profiled in a study of shared clonotypes between healthy human individuals. Across the study: Each donor had three CD4 naive, three CD4 memory, two CD8 naive and one CD8 memory plate.

The V segment lost 5 bases and the J segment 11 bases; nucleotides outside the gene matches: 14. The CDR3 has 15 amino acids. The germline CDR1 and CDR2 sequences are SEHNR and FQNEAQ (reference sequence). Sequencing used immunoSEQ multiplex PCR; TCRdb keeps in-frame clones, though not all of them. The table has approximately 2.4 million clones, approximately 96% seen once. V gene TRBV7-9 combines with J gene TRBJ1-1; TRBD1 matches at 10 bases. The sample comprised naive CD4+ T cells sorted from blood. As to subset: CD45RA+ positively selected. The TCR comes from a man aged 18 to 29 in good health. CDR3 protein: CASSHESGTGVRAFF. DNA for the CDR3: TGTGCCAGCAGCCATGAATCCGGGACAGGGGTTCGGGCTTTCTTT. Full variable domain (outside the CDR3, taken from reference TRBV7-9 and TRBJ1-1): DTGVSQNPRHKITKRGQNVTFRCDPISEHNRLYWYRQTLGQGPEFLTYFQNEAQLEKSRLLSDRFSAERPKGSFSTLEIQRTEQGDSAMYLCASSHESGTGVRAFFGQGTRLTVV.